Listed here are 18 T cell receptor beta chains from one sample, sequenced in a study of shared clonotypes between healthy human individuals. Clones were read by immunoSEQ multiplex PCR, and TCRdb kept only the in-frame ones, dropping some. The data contain about 470,000 clones, around 79% of them singletons. Sequenced sample: PBMCs. The origin of the receptors is a middle-aged woman in good health. Some clones in this sample may be carry-over from other donors' samples.

This clone was found once. The same CDR3 arises from other DNA sequences in this sample as well. J is TRBJ2-7 and V is TRBV5-1, with D possibly being TRBD1 (5 bases). V was trimmed by 2 bases and J by 4 bases, leaving 7 bases between them. This CDR3 comprises 12 residues. Germline loops: CDR1 SGHRS, CDR2 YFSETQ. In DNA form, the CDR3 reads TGCGCCAGCAGCTTTCAGGGTTACGAGCAGTACTTC. This encodes CASSFQGYEQYF.

The chain has TRBV7-2 and TRBJ2-7; 7 nucleotides agree with TRBD2. CDR1 is SGHTA and CDR2 is FQGNSA in the germline V gene. CDR3 length: 17 residues. The V segment lost 1 base and the J segment 0 bases; nucleotides outside the gene matches: 9. CDR3 DNA: TGTGCCAGCAGCTTAGATTCCGGGCGGGAGAGCTCCTACGAGCAGTACTTC. It translates to CASSLDSGRESSYEQYF.

This sequence joins TRBV27 and TRBJ1-1, with TRBD1 identical over 8 bases. CDR1 and CDR2 (germline): MNHEY, SMNVEV (reference sequence). The CDR3 runs to 15 residues. V lost 2 bases and J lost 8; bases outside the gene matches: 10. The CDR3 loop reads CASSLRGQGLGEAFF. CDR3 DNA sequence: TGTGCCAGCAGTTTACGCGGACAGGGCCTAGGGGAAGCTTTCTTT.

For this clone: At the DNA level, this CDR3 is encoded by other sequences in the same sample as well. The J gene is TRBJ1-3, the V gene TRBV5-1; perhaps TRBD1 as D (5 bases). Germline-derived CDR1 and CDR2 are SGHRS and YFSETQ. Trimming stripped 0 bases from V and 2 bases from J, with 6 bases between. There are 14 residues in the CDR3. The CDR3 protein is CASSLGGPGNTIYF. The CDR3 nucleotides are TGCGCCAGCAGCTTGGGGGGACCTGGAAACACCATATATTTT.

The V gene is TRBV29-1, the J gene TRBJ2-1; 11 bases are shared with TRBD2. The germline gives CDR1 SQVTM, CDR2 ANQGSEA. V lost 7 bases and J lost 1; bases outside the gene matches: 6. The CDR3 loop spans 15 amino acids. CDR3 sequence (DNA): TGCAGCGCAACTAGCGGGAGAGTTTCCTACAATGAGCAGTTCTTC. It translates to CSATSGRVSYNEQFF.

The chain is built from TRBV5-1 and TRBJ2-7; 8 positions agree with TRBD2. Germline CDR1 SGHRS, CDR2 YFSETQ. The V segment lost 5 bases and the J segment 0 bases; nucleotides outside the gene matches: 7. This CDR3 contains 15 residues. The CDR3 is CASRPGGTSSYEQYF. The CDR3 nucleotides read TGCGCCAGCAGACCGGGGGGGACCAGCTCCTACGAGCAGTACTTC. The variable domain in full, with the rest retrieved from reference TRBV5-1 and TRBJ2-7, is KAGVTQTPRYLIKTRGQQVTLSCSPISGHRSVSWYQQTPGQGLQFLFEYFSETQRNKGNFPGRFSGRQFSNSRSEMNVSTLELGDSALYLCASRPGGTSSYEQYFGPGTRLTVT.

The chain recombines TRBV5-1 with TRBJ2-5; unclear D gene. CDR1 SGHRS and CDR2 YFSETQ come from the germline V gene. Trimming removed 0 bases from V and 5 bases from J, with 11 bases in between. The CDR3 contains 14 residues. The CDR3 spells CASSLGDPRETQYF. The DNA of the CDR3 is TGCGCCAGCAGCTTGGGTGACCCGAGGGAGACCCAGTACTTC. The whole variable domain, filled in from reference TRBV5-1 and TRBJ2-5, reads KAGVTQTPRYLIKTRGQQVTLSCSPISGHRSVSWYQQTPGQGLQFLFEYFSETQRNKGNFPGRFSGRQFSNSRSEMNVSTLELGDSALYLCASSLGDPRETQYFGPGTRLLVL.

This clone was observed a handful of times. J is TRBJ1-4 and V is TRBV7-9; D is undetermined. V lost 2 bases, J lost 5 bases, and 12 bases lay in between. CDR1 and CDR2 (germline): SEHNR, FQNEAQ (reference sequence). The CDR3 is 15 amino acids. The CDR3 loop is CASSLKGQPNEKLFF. The CDR3 nucleotides are TGTGCCAGCAGCTTAAAGGGTCAGCCCAATGAAAAACTGTTTTTT.

The chain couples TRBV27 to TRBJ1-1; D gene unclear. Germline CDR1 MNHEY, CDR2 SMNVEV (reference sequence). This CDR3 has 14 amino acids. V lost 0 bases and J 11 bases, leaving 16 bases between the germline ends. CDR3 DNA: TGTGCCAGCAGTTTATCCCCGGGAGCTGATGGGGCTTTCTTT. It specifies CASSLSPGADGAFF.

This chain joins TRBV7-2 and TRBJ2-7; TRBD2 aligns across 10 bases. This CDR3 region has 16 residues. The ends lost 1 base at V and 3 bases at J; junction bases unmatched: 6. The germline gives CDR1 SGHTA, CDR2 FQGNSA. DNA of the CDR3: TGTGCCAGCAGCTTAGAGGGGGCTAGCGGGGGCTACGAGCAGTACTTC. This sequence encodes CASSLEGASGGYEQYF.

The V gene is TRBV15, the J gene TRBJ2-5; 12 positions match TRBD1. Germline values: CDR1 LNHNV, CDR2 YYDKDF (reference sequence). V was pared by 0 bases and J by 11 bases, with 10 bases of the junction left unmatched. This CDR3 region has 16 residues. The CDR3 loop is CATSRDTGTGGEEQYF. The CDR3 DNA sequence: TGTGCCACCAGCAGAGACACCGGGACAGGGGGCGAAGAGCAGTACTTC.

The rearrangement uses TRBV27 and TRBJ2-5, with 8 bases fitting TRBD1. CDR1 and CDR2 from the germline V gene are MNHEY and SMNVEV (reference sequence). V gave up 3 bases and J gave up 5 bases; unmatched junction bases: 8. The CDR3 is 15 amino acids. CDR3 bases: TGTGCCAGCAGTTTCAGCAGGGGGCAGGGTGAGACCCAGTACTTC. Protein product: CASSFSRGQGETQYF.

V gene TRBV4-1 combines with J gene TRBJ1-1, with 12 bases fitting TRBD1. Germline lookup yields CDR1 MGHRA and CDR2 YSYEKL. J lost 0 bases, V lost 0 bases, and 8 bases had no gene match. CDR3 length: 19 residues. In DNA, the CDR3 is TGCGCCAGCAGCCAAGATGGGACAGGGGGCGCAAGGATGAACACTGAAGCTTTCTTT. Translation: CASSQDGTGGARMNTEAFF.

This chain connects TRBV4-1 to TRBJ2-5, with TRBD2 identical over 7 bases. The J call could be wrong; TRBJ2-7 is a better fit for the DNA end. The CDR3 has 17 amino acids. Looked up from germline, CDR1 is MGHRA and CDR2 is YSYEKL. The CDR3 region has the DNA TGCGCCAGCAGCCAAGAGACTGCGCGGGAGTTATCGTACGAGCAGTACTTC. Translated, it gives CASSQETARELSYEQYF.

V and J are TRBV19 and TRBJ1-1; possible D gene TRBD1, 5 bases. Trimming cost V 0 bases and J 1 base, with 12 bases left between them. CDR3 length equals 16 residues. Per the germline V gene, CDR1 is LNHDA and CDR2 is SQIVND (reference sequence). CDR3 nucleotide sequence: TGTGCCAGTAGTATAGATCTTGGGCAGGGGAACACTGAAGCTTTCTTT. Translating it yields CASSIDLGQGNTEAFF.

The chain employs TRBV18 and TRBJ2-7; D remains unclear. V was cut by 2 bases and J by 4 bases, with 9 bases left in between. The CDR3 is made up of 13 amino acids. Germline V gene data show CDR1 as KGHSH and CDR2 as LQKENI. The CDR3 DNA reads as TGTGCCAGCTCACCAGAACAAGTGTACGAGCAGTACTTC. Translated, it gives CASSPEQVYEQYF.

The chain recombines TRBV28 with TRBJ2-1; 8 nucleotides line up with TRBD2. V lost 3 bases and J lost 0; bases outside the gene matches: 19. Germline values: CDR1 MDHEN, CDR2 SYDVKM. The CDR3 runs to 21 residues. CDR3 DNA: TGTGCCAGCAGTTTGGTAGGAGTAGCGGGAACAGCCCAGAGCTCCTACAATGAGCAGTTCTTC. The encoded protein is CASSLVGVAGTAQSSYNEQFF.

The V call is TRBV7-3, the J call TRBJ2-1; 9 bases are shared with TRBD1. CDR3 length: 15 residues. Trimming took 5 bases from V and 3 from J; bases not matched to a gene: 5. Germline assignment: CDR1 SGHTA and CDR2 FQGTGA. The CDR3 here is CASSRTGAGYNEQFF. The CDR3 nucleotides read TGTGCCAGCAGCCGGACAGGGGCGGGCTACAATGAGCAGTTCTTC.